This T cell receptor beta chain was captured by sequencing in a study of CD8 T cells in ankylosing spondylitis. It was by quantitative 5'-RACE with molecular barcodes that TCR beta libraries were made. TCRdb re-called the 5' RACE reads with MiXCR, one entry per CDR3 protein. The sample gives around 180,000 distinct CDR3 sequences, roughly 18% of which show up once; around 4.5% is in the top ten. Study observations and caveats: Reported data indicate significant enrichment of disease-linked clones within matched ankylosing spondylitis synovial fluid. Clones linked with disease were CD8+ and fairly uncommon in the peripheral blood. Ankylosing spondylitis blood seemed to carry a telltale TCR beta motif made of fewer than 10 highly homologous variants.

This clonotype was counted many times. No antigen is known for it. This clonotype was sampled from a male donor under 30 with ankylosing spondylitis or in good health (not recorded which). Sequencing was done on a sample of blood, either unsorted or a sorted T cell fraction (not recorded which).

In DNA form, the CDR3 reads TGTGCCAGCAGTTTGCGGGTCTCGTCTCCGGAGCAGTACTTC. This gives the protein CASSLRVSSPEQYF. The chain carries TRBV12-3 or TRBV12-4 and TRBJ2-7; tentative D call: TRBD2 (5 bases). Deletions cut 3 bases from V and 7 bases from J, with 16 bases between. CDR3 length equals 14 residues.